This entry features one T cell receptor (beta chain) sequence. Its antigen is not known. This sample was taken from a study of blood T cells in healthy people across ages. For the second PCR, which ran for roughly 7 to 11 cycles, a sample-barcoded 5' primer and a J-beta primer mix were used. TCRdb passed the 5' RACE reads through MiXCR, listing each CDR3 protein once. The profile shows more than 1 million distinct CDR3 sequences, around 45% of them singletons. Deletions cut 0 bases from V and 4 bases from J, with 11 bases between. The CDR3 length is 14 residues. The germline gives CDR1 SGHRS, CDR2 YFSETQ. Donors were healthy Caucasian individuals from Russia aged roughly 6 to 90. Isolation per sample recovered at least 6.5 million PBMCs. Findings of the study overall: The study found more naive CD4+ cells and higher diversity in long-lived than aged donors. Per million T cells, TCR beta diversity dropped roughly linearly as age increased.

Sequencing was performed on blood. This receptor was obtained from a woman between 55 and 75 years old in good health. The chain recombines TRBV5-1 with TRBJ2-7; a possible D gene is TRBD2 (6 bases). The CDR3 loop reads CASSLDAGPYEQYF. The CDR3, as DNA: TGCGCCAGCAGCTTGGACGCGGGACCTTACGAGCAGTACTTC.